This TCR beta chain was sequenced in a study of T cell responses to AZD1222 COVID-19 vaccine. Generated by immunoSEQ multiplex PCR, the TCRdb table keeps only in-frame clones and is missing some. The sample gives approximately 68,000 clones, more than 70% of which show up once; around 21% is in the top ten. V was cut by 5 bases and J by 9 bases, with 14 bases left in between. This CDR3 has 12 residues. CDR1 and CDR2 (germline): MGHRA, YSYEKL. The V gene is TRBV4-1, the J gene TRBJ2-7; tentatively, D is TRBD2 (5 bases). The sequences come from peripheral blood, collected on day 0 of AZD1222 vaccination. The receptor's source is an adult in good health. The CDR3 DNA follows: TGCGCCAGCAGCTTCACTAGATCTTGGCAGTACTTC. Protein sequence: CASSFTRSWQYF.